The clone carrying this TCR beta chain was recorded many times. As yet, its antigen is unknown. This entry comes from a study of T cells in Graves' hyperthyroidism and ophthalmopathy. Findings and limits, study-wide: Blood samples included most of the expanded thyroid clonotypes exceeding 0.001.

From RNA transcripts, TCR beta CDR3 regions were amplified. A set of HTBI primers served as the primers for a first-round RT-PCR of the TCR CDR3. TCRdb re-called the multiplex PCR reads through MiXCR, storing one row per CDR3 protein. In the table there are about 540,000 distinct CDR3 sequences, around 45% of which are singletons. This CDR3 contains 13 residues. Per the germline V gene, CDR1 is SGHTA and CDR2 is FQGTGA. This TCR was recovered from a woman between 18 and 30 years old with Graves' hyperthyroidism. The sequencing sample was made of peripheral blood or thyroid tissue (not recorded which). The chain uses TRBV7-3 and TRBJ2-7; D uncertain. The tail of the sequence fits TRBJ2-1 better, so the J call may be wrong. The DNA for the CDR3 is TGTGCCAGCAGCTTGAGCAGGAGCAATGAGCAGTTCTTC. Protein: CASSLSRSNEQFF.